What follows is one TCR beta chain and its context. Its specificity is unknown. This entry comes from a study of post-analysis software for immune sequencing data. Study findings and constraints: Co-batched samples clustered tightly together by F measure. Relative to controls, patients had a few TRBV segments at higher frequency, with TRBV5-6, TRBV5-1 and TRBV20-1 among these.

Each TCR beta cDNA library carried unique molecular identifiers. cDNA molecules numbering roughly 0.5 million came from approximately 1 to 10 million T cells. MiXCR, applied by TCRdb to the PCR reads, yields one record per CDR3 protein. This table has 750,000 to 950,000 distinct CDR3 sequences, about 43% appearing once. CDR1 is DFQATT and CDR2 is SNEGSKA in the germline V gene (reference sequence). The junction had 20 bases not matched to a gene; V was cut back by 5 bases and J by 7 bases. This CDR3 has 19 amino acids. The V and J genes are TRBV20-1 and TRBJ2-1; TRBD2 aligns across 13 bases. The receptor's source is a girl between 5 and 17 years old with multiple sclerosis. Sequenced sample: blood. For the CDR3, the DNA is TGCAGTGCTGGCCAACTAGCGGGAGGGCCTCGGGGCAATTGGAATGAGCAGTTCTTC. Its translation: CSAGQLAGGPRGNWNEQFF.